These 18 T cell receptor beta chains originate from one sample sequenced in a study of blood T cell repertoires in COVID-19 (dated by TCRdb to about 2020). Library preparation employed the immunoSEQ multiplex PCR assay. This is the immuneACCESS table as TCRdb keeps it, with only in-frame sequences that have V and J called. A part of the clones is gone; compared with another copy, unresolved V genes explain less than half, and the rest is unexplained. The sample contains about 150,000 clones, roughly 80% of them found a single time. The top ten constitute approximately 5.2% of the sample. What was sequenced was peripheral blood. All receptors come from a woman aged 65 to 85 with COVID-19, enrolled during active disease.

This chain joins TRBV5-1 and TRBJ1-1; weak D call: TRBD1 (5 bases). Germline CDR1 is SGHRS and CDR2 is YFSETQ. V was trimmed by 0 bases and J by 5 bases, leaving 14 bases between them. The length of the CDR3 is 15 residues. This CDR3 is CASSLGPGGRTEAFF. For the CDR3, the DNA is TGCGCCAGCAGCTTGGGGCCCGGGGGTCGGACTGAAGCTTTCTTT. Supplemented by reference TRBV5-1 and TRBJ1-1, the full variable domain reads KAGVTQTPRYLIKTRGQQVTLSCSPISGHRSVSWYQQTPGQGLQFLFEYFSETQRNKGNFPGRFSGRQFSNSRSEMNVSTLELGDSALYLCASSLGPGGRTEAFFGQGTRLTVV.

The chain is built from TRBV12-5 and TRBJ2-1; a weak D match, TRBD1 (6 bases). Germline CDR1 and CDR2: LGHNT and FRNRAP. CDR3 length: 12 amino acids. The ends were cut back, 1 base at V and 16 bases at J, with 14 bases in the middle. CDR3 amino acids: CASGLDGTRFFF. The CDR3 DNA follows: TGTGCTAGTGGTTTGGACGGGACACGGTTTTTCTTC.

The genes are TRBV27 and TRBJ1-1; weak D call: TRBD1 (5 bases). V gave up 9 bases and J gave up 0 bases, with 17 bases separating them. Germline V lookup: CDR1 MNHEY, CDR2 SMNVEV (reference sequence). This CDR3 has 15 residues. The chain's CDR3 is CASRGGVKLNTEAFF. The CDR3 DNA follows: TGTGCCAGTCGGGGGGGGGTGAAATTGAACACTGAAGCTTTCTTT.

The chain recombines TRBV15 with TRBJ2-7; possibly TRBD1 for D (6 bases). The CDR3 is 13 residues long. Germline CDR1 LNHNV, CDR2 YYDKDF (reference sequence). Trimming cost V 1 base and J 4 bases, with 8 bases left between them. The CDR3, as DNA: TGTGCCACCAGCAGAGGCAGGGGATACGAGCAGTACTTC. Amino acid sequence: CATSRGRGYEQYF.

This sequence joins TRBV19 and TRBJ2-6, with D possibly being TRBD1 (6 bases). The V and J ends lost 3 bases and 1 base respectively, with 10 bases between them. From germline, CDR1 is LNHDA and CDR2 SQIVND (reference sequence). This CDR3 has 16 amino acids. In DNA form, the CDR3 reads TGTGCCAGTAGTATGCAAACAGGGTCTGGGGCCAACGTCCTGACTTTC. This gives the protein CASSMQTGSGANVLTF.

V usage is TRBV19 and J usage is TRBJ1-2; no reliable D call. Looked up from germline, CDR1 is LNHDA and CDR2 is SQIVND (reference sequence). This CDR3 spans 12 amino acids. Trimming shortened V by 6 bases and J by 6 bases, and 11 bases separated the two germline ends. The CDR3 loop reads CASSTRRDGYTF. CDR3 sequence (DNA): TGTGCCAGTAGCACCCGGAGGGATGGCTACACCTTC. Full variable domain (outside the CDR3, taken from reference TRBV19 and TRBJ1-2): DGGITQSPKYLFRKEGQNVTLSCEQNLNHDAMYWYRQDPGQGLRLIYYSQIVNDFQKGDIAEGYSVSREKKESFPLTVTSAQKNPTAFYLCASSTRRDGYTFGSGTRLTVV.

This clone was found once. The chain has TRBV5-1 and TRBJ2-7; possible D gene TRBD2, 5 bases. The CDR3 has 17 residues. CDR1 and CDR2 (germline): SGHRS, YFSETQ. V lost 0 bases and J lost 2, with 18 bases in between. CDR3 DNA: TGCGCCAGCAGCTTGGCAACGGGGTGGGGTAGTACCTACGAGCAGTACTTC. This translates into CASSLATGWGSTYEQYF.

DNA of the CDR3: TGTGCCAGTAGTACCGGAACAGGGGGCGGAAACACCATATATTTT. Amino acids: CASSTGTGGGNTIYF. This chain joins TRBV19 and TRBJ1-3; TRBD1 agrees at 9 bases. Germline V gene data show CDR1 as LNHDA and CDR2 as SQIVND (reference sequence). V was clipped by 4 bases and J by 4 bases; unmatched bases: 5. This CDR3 region has 15 residues.

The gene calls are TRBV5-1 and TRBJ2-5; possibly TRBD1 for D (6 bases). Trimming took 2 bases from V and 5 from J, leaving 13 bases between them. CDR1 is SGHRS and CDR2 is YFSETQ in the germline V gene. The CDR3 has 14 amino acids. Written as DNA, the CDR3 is TGCGCCAGCAGCTTTACAGGGTTGGGGGAGACCCAGTACTTC. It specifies CASSFTGLGETQYF.

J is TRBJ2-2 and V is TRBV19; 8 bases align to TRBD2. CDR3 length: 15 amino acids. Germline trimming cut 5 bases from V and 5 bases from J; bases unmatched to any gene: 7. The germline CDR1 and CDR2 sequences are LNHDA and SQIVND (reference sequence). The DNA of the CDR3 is TGTGCCAGTAGTCCAGGAATAGCGGGGACCGGGGAGCTGTTTTTT. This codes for CASSPGIAGTGELFF. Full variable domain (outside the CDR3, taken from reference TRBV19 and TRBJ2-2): DGGITQSPKYLFRKEGQNVTLSCEQNLNHDAMYWYRQDPGQGLRLIYYSQIVNDFQKGDIAEGYSVSREKKESFPLTVTSAQKNPTAFYLCASSPGIAGTGELFFGEGSRLTVL.

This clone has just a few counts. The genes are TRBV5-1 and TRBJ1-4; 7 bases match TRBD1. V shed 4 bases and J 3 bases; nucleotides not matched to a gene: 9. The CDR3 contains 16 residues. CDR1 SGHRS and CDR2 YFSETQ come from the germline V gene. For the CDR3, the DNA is TGCGCCAGCAGCCCACAGGGGTTTGGGGCTAATGAAAAACTGTTTTTT. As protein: CASSPQGFGANEKLFF.

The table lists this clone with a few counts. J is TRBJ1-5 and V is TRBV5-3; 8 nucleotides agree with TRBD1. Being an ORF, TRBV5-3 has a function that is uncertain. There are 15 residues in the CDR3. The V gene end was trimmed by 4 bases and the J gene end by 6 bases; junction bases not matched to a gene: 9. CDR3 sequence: CARSPTGARPQPQHF. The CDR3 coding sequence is TGTGCCAGAAGCCCGACAGGGGCGCGGCCTCAGCCCCAGCATTTT.

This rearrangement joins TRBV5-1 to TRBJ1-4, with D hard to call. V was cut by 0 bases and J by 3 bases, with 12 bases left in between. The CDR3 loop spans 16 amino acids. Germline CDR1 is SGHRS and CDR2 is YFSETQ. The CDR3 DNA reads TGCGCCAGCAGCTTGGACGGTCCGGGGTCTAATGAAAAACTGTTTTTT. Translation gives CASSLDGPGSNEKLFF.

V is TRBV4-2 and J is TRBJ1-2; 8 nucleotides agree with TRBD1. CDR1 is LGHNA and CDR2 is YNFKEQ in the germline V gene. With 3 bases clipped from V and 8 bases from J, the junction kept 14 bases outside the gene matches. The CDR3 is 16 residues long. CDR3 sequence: CASSQDRTGRDRGYTF. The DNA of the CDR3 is TGTGCCAGCAGCCAGGATAGGACAGGGAGGGATAGGGGCTACACCTTC.

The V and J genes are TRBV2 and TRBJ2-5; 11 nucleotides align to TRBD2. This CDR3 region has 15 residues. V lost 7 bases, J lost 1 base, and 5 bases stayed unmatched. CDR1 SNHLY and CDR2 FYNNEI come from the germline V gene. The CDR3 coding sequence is TGTGCCAGCAAAGTGGGACTAGCGGTCCAAGAGACCCAGTACTTC. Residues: CASKVGLAVQETQYF. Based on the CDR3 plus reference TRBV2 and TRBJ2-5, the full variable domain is EPEVTQTPSHQVTQMGQEVILRCVPISNHLYFYWYRQILGQKVEFLVSFYNNEISEKSEIFDDQFSVERPDGSNFTLKIRSTKLEDSAMYFCASKVGLAVQETQYFGPGTRLLVL.

The CDR3 loop reads CASSFTSGTSYEQYF. As DNA, the CDR3 is TGTGCCAGCAGTTTCACTAGCGGAACCTCCTACGAGCAGTACTTC. The rearrangement links TRBV28 to TRBJ2-7; TRBD2 aligns across 8 bases. The germline CDR1 and CDR2 sequences are MDHEN and SYDVKM. The CDR3 contains 15 residues. V trimming: 3 bases; J trimming: 0 bases; junction bases outside the gene matches: 4.

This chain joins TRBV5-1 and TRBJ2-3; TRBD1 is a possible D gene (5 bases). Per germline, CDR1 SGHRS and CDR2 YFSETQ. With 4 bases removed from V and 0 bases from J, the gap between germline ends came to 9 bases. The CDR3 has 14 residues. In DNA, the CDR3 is TGCGCCAGCAGCCCGACAGAGAGCACAGATACGCAGTATTTT. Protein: CASSPTESTDTQYF.

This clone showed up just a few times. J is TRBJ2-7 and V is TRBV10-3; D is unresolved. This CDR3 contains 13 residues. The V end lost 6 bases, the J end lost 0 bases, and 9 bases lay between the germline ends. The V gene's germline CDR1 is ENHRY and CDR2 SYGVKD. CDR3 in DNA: TGTGCCATCAGGCTCGATAGCTCCTACGAGCAGTACTTC. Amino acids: CAIRLDSSYEQYF.